This TCR beta chain is drawn from a study of blood T cell repertoires in COVID-19. About the research overall: Donors in the United States, Italy and Spain gave samples during acute or convalescent COVID-19.

Per the authors' pipeline: Reference gene primer amplification in the assay estimated nucleated cell counts. Some clones are missing from TCRdb's copy, which holds only in-frame ones; the method was immunoSEQ multiplex PCR. Clone size and the V and J calls come from that table; the DNA yielded D and trimming. The sample carries 70,000 or so clones, approximately 90% recorded once. This CDR3 is 11 amino acids long. Note on this clone: One end of the junction fails to match germline, which may point to a read error.

The sequence came from a woman older than 75 with active COVID-19. The specimen was peripheral blood. This chain connects TRBV12-3 or TRBV12-4 to TRBJ1-2; TRBD1 matches 8 bases. This chain's CDR3 is CASSETGARDF. In DNA form, the CDR3 reads TGTGCCAGCAGTGAGACAGGGGCAAGGGACTTC.